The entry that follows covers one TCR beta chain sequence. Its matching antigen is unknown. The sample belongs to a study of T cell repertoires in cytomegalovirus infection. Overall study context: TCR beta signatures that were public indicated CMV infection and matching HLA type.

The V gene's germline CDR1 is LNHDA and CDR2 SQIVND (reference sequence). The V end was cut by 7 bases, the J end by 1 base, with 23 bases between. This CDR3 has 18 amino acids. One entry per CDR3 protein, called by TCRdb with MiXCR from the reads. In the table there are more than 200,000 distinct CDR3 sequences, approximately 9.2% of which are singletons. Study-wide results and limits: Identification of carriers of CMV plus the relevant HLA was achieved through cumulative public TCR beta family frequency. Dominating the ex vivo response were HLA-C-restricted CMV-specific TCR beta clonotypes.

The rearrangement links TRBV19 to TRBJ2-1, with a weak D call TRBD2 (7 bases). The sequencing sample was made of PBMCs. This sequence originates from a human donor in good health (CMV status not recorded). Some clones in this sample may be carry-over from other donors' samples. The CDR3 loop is CASTPGGSGPSSYNEQFF. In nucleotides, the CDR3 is TGTGCCAGTACCCCGGGGGGCTCGGGGCCCTCGTCCTACAATGAGCAGTTCTTC.